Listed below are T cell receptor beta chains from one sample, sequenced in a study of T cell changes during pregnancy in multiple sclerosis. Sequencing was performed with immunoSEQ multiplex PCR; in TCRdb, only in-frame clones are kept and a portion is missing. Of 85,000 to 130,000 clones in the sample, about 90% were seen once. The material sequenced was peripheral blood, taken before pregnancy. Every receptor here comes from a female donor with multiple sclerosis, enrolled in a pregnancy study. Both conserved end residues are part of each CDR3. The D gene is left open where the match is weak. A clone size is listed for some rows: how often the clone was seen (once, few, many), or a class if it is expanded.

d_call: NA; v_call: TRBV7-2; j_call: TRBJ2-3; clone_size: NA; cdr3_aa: CASSLVGANTQYF; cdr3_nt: TGTGCCAGCAGCTTAGTCGGAGCCAATACGCAGTATTTT
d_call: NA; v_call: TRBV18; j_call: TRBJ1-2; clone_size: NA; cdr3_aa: CASSPVAEAKYYGYTF; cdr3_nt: TGTGCCAGCTCCCCAGTCGCGGAGGCTAAATACTATGGCTACACCTTC
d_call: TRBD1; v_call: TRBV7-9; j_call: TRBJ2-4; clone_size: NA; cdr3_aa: CASSPPGQPWLYF; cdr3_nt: TGTGCCAGCAGCCCACCGGGACAGCCTTGGTTGTACTTC
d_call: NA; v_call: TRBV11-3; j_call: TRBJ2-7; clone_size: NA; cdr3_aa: CASSFQEGPSYEQYF; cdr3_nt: TGTGCCAGCAGCTTTCAGGAGGGGCCGTCCTACGAGCAGTACTTC
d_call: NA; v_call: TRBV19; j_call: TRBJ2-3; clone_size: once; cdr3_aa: CASSPRQGLGSDTQYF; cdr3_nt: TGTGCCAGTAGTCCAAGGCAGGGTTTAGGATCGGATACGCAGTATTTT
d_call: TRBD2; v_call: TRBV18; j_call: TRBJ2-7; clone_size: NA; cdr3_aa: CASSPASGLDEQYF; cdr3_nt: TGTGCCAGCTCACCGGCTAGCGGGCTCGACGAGCAGTACTTC
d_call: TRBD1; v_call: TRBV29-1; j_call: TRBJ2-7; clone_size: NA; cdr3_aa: CSVLGTGSLEQYF; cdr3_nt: TGCAGCGTTCTCGGGACAGGGAGTCTCGAGCAGTACTTC
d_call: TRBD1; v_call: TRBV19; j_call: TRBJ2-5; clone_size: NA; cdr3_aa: CASSPRTGQETQYF; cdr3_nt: TGTGCCAGTAGTCCCCGGACAGGGCAAGAGACCCAGTACTTC
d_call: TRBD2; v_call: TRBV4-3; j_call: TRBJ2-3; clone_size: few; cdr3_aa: CASSQESGGADTQYF; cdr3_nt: TGCGCCAGCAGCCAAGAATCGGGAGGGGCAGATACGCAGTATTTT
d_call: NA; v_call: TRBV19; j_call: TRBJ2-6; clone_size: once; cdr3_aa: CASSNQGANVLTF; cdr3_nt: TGTGCCAGTAGTAACCAGGGGGCCAACGTCCTGACTTTC
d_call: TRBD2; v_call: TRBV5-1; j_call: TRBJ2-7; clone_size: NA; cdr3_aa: CASSLDAGGPNEQYF; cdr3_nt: TGCGCCAGCAGCTTGGATGCGGGAGGGCCCAACGAGCAGTACTTC
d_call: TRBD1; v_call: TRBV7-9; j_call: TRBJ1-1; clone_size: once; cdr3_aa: CASSARTGANTEAFF; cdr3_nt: TGTGCCAGCAGCGCACGGACAGGGGCGAACACTGAAGCTTTCTTT
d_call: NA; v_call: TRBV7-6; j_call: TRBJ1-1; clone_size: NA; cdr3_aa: CASSLILRAEAFF; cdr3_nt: TGTGCCAGCAGCTTAATCTTGAGAGCTGAAGCTTTCTTT